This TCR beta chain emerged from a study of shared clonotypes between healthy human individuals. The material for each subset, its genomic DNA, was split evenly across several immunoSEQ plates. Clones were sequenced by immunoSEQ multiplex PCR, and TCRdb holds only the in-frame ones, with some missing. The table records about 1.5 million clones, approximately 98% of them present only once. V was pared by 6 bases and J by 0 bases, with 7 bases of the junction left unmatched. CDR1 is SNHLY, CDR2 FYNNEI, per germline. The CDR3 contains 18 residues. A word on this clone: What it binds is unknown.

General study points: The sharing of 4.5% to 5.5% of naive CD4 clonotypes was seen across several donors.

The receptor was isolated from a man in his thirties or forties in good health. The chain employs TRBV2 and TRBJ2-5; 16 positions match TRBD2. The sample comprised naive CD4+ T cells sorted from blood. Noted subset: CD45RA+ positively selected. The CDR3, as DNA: TGTGCCAGCAGAGATTCGGGACTAGCGGGAGGGCACCAAGAGACCCAGTACTTC. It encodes CASRDSGLAGGHQETQYF. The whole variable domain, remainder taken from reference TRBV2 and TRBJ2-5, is EPEVTQTPSHQVTQMGQEVILRCVPISNHLYFYWYRQILGQKVEFLVSFYNNEISEKSEIFDDQFSVERPDGSNFTLKIRSTKLEDSAMYFCASRDSGLAGGHQETQYFGPGTRLLVL.